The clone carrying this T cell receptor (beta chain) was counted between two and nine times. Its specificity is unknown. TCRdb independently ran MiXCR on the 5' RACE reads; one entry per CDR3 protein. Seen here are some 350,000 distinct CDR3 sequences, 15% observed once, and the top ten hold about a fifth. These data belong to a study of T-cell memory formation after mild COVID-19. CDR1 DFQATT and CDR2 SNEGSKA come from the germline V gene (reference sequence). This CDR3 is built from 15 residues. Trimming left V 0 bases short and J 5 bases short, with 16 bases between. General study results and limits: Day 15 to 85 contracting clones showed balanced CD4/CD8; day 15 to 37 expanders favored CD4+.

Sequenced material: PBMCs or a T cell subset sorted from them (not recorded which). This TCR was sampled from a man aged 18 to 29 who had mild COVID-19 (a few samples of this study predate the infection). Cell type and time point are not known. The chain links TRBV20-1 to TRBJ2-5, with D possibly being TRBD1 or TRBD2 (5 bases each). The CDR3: CSARDSGGLGETQYF. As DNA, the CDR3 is TGCAGTGCTAGAGATAGTGGGGGTCTTGGGGAGACCCAGTACTTC.